The T cell receptor (beta chain) described here comes from a study of control samples from healthy donors and cancer patients. TCRdb's table, derived via immunoSEQ multiplex PCR, lists solely in-frame clones and lacks some. The sample contains roughly 180,000 clones, 85% to 95% of which appear only once. The clonotype comes from a woman aged 18-30 years in good health. Sequenced sample: blood.

The CDR3 region is CASHMRAGNTIYF. As DNA, the CDR3 is TGTGCCAGCCATATGAGGGCTGGAAACACCATATATTTT. J is TRBJ1-3 and V is TRBV10-3, with D uncertain. The CDR3 loop spans 13 amino acids. The V end lost 10 bases, the J end lost 2 bases, and 12 bases lay between the germline ends. The germline gives CDR1 ENHRY, CDR2 SYGVKD.